The rows below give T cell receptor beta chains drawn from one sample of a study of T cell changes during pregnancy in multiple sclerosis. Only in-frame clones appear in the TCRdb table, and some are missing; sequencing was by immunoSEQ multiplex PCR. The sample contains approximately 72,000 clones, roughly nine tenths of which appear only once. The specimen comprised peripheral blood, sampled in the first trimester of pregnancy. The receptors originated from a female donor in good health, enrolled as a control in a pregnancy study. The CDR3 runs from the conserved cysteine through the conserved F or W. The order of the fields is clone size, J gene, D gene, V gene, CDR3 DNA, CDR3 protein. D genes are given only for firm matches. Size values are once, few and many counts, or a class for expanded clones, and some rows have none.

clone_size: .
j_call: TRBJ2-2
d_call: TRBD2
v_call: TRBV2
cdr3_nt: TGTGCCAGCGCCGGGACTAGCGGAAACACCGGGGAGCTGTTTTTT
cdr3_aa: CASAGTSGNTGELFF

clone_size: .
j_call: TRBJ2-1
d_call: TRBD2
v_call: TRBV30
cdr3_nt: TGTGCCTGGGCCAAGGTAGCGGGAGTGTACAATGAGCAGTTCTTC
cdr3_aa: CAWAKVAGVYNEQFF

clone_size: .
j_call: TRBJ2-7
d_call: TRBD2
v_call: TRBV29-1
cdr3_nt: TGCAGCGTTGAAGATGGGGCTAGCGGGAGAGGTAACGAGCAGTACTTC
cdr3_aa: CSVEDGASGRGNEQYF

clone_size: once
j_call: TRBJ2-7
d_call: TRBD1
v_call: TRBV15
cdr3_nt: TGTGCCACCAGCAGAGATCGGGGACAGAGCTACGAGCAGTACTTC
cdr3_aa: CATSRDRGQSYEQYF

clone_size: medium-sized
j_call: TRBJ2-3
d_call: .
v_call: TRBV21-1
cdr3_nt: TGTGCCAGCAGCCTTCGGACAGGGGGGCCAGATACGCAGTATTTT
cdr3_aa: CASSLRTGGPDTQYF

clone_size: .
j_call: TRBJ2-2
d_call: .
v_call: TRBV5-4
cdr3_nt: TGTGCCAGCAGCTTGGGAGGCCGGGGAGAGACCGGGGAGCTGTTTTTT
cdr3_aa: CASSLGGRGETGELFF

clone_size: .
j_call: TRBJ2-3
d_call: TRBD2
v_call: TRBV5-4
cdr3_nt: TGTGCCAGCAGCTCAGCGGGGATCTCCGAGGGGGATACGCAGTATTTT
cdr3_aa: CASSSAGISEGDTQYF

clone_size: .
j_call: TRBJ1-2
d_call: .
v_call: TRBV6-1
cdr3_nt: TGTGCCAGCAGTGACGGAAAACTACGAGCTAACTATGGCTACACCTTC
cdr3_aa: CASSDGKLRANYGYTF

clone_size: few
j_call: TRBJ2-1
d_call: .
v_call: TRBV6-1
cdr3_nt: TGTGCCAGCAGTGAAGTATCTGGGACTGGCAATGAGCAGTTCTTC
cdr3_aa: CASSEVSGTGNEQFF

clone_size: .
j_call: TRBJ2-1
d_call: .
v_call: TRBV14
cdr3_nt: TGTGCCAGCAGCCGGGAGACCTCCTACAATGAGCAGTTCTTC
cdr3_aa: CASSRETSYNEQFF

clone_size: .
j_call: TRBJ1-2
d_call: TRBD1
v_call: TRBV6-6
cdr3_nt: TGTGCCAGCAGTTACCAAGGACAGGGGGCGCATGGCTACACCTTC
cdr3_aa: CASSYQGQGAHGYTF

clone_size: .
j_call: TRBJ2-1
d_call: TRBD2
v_call: TRBV7-6
cdr3_nt: TGTGCCAGCAGCTTATGGACTAGCGGACAAAACAATGAGCAGTTCTTC
cdr3_aa: CASSLWTSGQNNEQFF

clone_size: .
j_call: TRBJ1-5
d_call: .
v_call: TRBV28
cdr3_nt: TGTGCCAGCGGTACTCGGGGGATCAGCAATCAGCCCCAGCATTTT
cdr3_aa: CASGTRGISNQPQHF

clone_size: .
j_call: TRBJ1-5
d_call: .
v_call: TRBV2
cdr3_nt: TGTGCCAGCAGTGAAATCAGGGAAGGCCAGCCCCAGCATTTT
cdr3_aa: CASSEIREGQPQHF

clone_size: .
j_call: TRBJ2-3
d_call: TRBD2
v_call: TRBV27
cdr3_nt: TGTGCCAGCAGTCGCCCGGGACTAGCGGGAGATACGCAGTATTTT
cdr3_aa: CASSRPGLAGDTQYF

clone_size: .
j_call: TRBJ2-5
d_call: TRBD1
v_call: TRBV5-6
cdr3_nt: TGTGCCAGCAGGAGCCGGGACAGGGGGAATCAAGAGACCCAGTACTTC
cdr3_aa: CASRSRDRGNQETQYF

clone_size: once
j_call: TRBJ2-2
d_call: TRBD2
v_call: TRBV6-1
cdr3_nt: TGTGCCAGCAGTGCACTAGCGGGAGTGTCCGGGGAGCTGTTTTTT
cdr3_aa: CASSALAGVSGELFF

clone_size: .
j_call: TRBJ2-5
d_call: .
v_call: TRBV10-3
cdr3_nt: TGTGCCATCAGTGGAAGACCGGGAGAAGTGACCCAGTACTTC
cdr3_aa: CAISGRPGEVTQYF

clone_size: .
j_call: TRBJ1-5
d_call: .
v_call: TRBV6-4
cdr3_nt: TGTGCCAGCAGTGACTCGGGGGGGCTTGGGGAGCCCCAGCATTTT
cdr3_aa: CASSDSGGLGEPQHF

clone_size: .
j_call: TRBJ2-3
d_call: TRBD1
v_call: TRBV7-9
cdr3_nt: TGTGCCAGCAGCCGGGACAGCCACACAGATACGCAGTATTTT
cdr3_aa: CASSRDSHTDTQYF

clone_size: .
j_call: TRBJ2-1
d_call: TRBD2
v_call: TRBV18
cdr3_nt: TGTGCCAGCTCGCGTGGACTAGCGGGGGACAATGAGCAGTTCTTC
cdr3_aa: CASSRGLAGDNEQFF

clone_size: once
j_call: TRBJ2-1
d_call: .
v_call: TRBV2
cdr3_nt: TGTGCCAGCAGTGTTAACGGCGGGGCCTACAATGAGCAGTTCTTC
cdr3_aa: CASSVNGGAYNEQFF

clone_size: .
j_call: TRBJ1-3
d_call: .
v_call: TRBV9
cdr3_nt: TGTGCCAGCACCCCGGGGGTCTCTGGAAACACCATATATTTT
cdr3_aa: CASTPGVSGNTIYF

clone_size: .
j_call: TRBJ2-7
d_call: TRBD2
v_call: TRBV6-5
cdr3_nt: TGTGCCAGCAGTTTCATACGGGGGGAAGACGAGCAGTACTTC
cdr3_aa: CASSFIRGEDEQYF